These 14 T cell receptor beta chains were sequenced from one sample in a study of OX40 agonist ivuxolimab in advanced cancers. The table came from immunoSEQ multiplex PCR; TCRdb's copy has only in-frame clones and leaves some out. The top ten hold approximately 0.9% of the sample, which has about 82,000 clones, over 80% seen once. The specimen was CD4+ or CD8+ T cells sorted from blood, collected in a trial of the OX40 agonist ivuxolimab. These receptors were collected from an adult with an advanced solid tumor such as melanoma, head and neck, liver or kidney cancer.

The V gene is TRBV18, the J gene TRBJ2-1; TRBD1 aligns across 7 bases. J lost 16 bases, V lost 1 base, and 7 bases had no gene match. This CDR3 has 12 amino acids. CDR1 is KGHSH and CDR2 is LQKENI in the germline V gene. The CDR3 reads CASSPRDRPLFF. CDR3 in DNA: TGTGCCAGCTCACCACGGGACAGACCCCTCTTCTTC. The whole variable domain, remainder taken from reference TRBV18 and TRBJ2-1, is NAGVMQNPRHLVRRRGQEARLRCSPMKGHSHVYWYRQLPEEGLKFMVYLQKENIIDESGMPKERFSAEFPKEGPSILRIQQVVRGDSAAYFCASSPRDRPLFFGPGTRLTVL.

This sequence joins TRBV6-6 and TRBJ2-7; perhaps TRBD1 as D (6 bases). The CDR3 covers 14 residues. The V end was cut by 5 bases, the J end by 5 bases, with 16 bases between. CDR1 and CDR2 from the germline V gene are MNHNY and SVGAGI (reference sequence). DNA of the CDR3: TGTGCCAGCAGTCTCACCGGGACATCCCACGAGCAGTACTTC. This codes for CASSLTGTSHEQYF.

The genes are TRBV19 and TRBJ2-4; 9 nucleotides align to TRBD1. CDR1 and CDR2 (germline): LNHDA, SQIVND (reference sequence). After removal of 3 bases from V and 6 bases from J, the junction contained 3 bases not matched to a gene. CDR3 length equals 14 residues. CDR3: CASSMGQGGNIQYF. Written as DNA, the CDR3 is TGTGCCAGTAGTATGGGACAGGGAGGAAACATTCAGTACTTC.

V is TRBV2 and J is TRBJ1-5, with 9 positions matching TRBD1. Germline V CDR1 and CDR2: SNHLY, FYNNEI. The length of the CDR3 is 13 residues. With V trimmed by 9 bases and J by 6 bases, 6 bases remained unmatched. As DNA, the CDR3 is TGTGCCAGTAGACAGGGGGAAGTTCAGCCCCAGCATTTT. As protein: CASRQGEVQPQHF.

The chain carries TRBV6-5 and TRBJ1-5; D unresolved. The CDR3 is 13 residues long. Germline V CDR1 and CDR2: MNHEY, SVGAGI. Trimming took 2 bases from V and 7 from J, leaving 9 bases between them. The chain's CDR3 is CASSYMSGQPQHF. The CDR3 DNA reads TGTGCCAGCAGTTACATGAGTGGGCAGCCCCAGCATTTT.

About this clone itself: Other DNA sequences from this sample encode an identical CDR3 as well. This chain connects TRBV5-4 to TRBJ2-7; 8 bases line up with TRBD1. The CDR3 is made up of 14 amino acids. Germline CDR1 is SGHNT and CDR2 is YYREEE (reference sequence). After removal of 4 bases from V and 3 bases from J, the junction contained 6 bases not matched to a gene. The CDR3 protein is CASSPGTGSYEQYF. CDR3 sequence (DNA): TGTGCCAGCAGCCCCGGGACAGGAAGCTACGAGCAGTACTTC.

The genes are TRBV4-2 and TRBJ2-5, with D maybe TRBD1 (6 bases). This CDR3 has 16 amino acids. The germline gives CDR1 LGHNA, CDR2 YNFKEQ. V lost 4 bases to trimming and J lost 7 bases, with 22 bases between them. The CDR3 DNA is TGTGCCAGCAGCCCCCTGGCCGGGACACTGGTACGGACCCAGTACTTC. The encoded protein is CASSPLAGTLVRTQYF.

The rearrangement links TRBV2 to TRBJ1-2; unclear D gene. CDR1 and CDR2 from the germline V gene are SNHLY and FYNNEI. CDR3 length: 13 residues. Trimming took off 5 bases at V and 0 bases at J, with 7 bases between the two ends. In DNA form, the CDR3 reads TGTGCCAGCAGTAATCTAGCTAACTATGGCTACACCTTC. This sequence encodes CASSNLANYGYTF.

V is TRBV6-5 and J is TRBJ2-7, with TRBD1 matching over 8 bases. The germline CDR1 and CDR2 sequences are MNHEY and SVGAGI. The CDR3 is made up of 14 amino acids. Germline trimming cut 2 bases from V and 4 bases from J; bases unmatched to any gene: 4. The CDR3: CASSYGRGRYEQYF. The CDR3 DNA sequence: TGTGCCAGCAGTTACGGCAGGGGGCGATACGAGCAGTACTTC.

The CDR3 DNA reads TGCGCCAGCACCACGACAGGGGTGAACACTGAAGCTTTCTTT. This codes for CASTTTGVNTEAFF. V usage is TRBV5-1 and J usage is TRBJ1-1, with 8 bases identical to TRBD1. This CDR3 is 14 amino acids long. CDR1 and CDR2 (germline): SGHRS, YFSETQ. V trimming: 6 bases; J trimming: 0 bases; junction bases outside the gene matches: 4.

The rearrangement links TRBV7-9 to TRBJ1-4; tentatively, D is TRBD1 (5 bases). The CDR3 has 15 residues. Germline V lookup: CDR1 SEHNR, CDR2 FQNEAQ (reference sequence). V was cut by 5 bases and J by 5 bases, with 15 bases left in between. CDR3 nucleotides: TGTGCCAGCAGCGCCAGGGCATGGGAGAATGAAAAACTGTTTTTT. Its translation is CASSARAWENEKLFF.

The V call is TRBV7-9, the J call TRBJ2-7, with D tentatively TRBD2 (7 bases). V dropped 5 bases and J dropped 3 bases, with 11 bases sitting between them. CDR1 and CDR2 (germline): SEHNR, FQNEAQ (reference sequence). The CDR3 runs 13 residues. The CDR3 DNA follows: TGTGCCAGCAGCCAAGGGGGGGGCTACGAGCAGTACTTC. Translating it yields CASSQGGGYEQYF.

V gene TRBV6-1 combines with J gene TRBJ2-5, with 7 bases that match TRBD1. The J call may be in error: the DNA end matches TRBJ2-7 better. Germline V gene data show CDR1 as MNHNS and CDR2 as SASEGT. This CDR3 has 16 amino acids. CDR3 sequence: CASSEAVGGQSYEQYF. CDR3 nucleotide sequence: TGTGCCAGCAGTGAAGCGGTAGGGGGACAGAGCTACGAGCAGTACTTC.

Here the CDR3 reads CASSPSSGVNFHEQYF. CDR3 bases: TGTGCCAGCTCACCTTCATCAGGGGTGAATTTCCACGAGCAGTACTTC. J is TRBJ2-7 and V is TRBV18; tentative D call: TRBD1 (6 bases). Germline V gives CDR1 KGHSH, CDR2 LQKENI. The germline V and J ends were trimmed by 3 bases and 5 bases, with 20 bases remaining between them. The CDR3 sequence is 16 residues long.